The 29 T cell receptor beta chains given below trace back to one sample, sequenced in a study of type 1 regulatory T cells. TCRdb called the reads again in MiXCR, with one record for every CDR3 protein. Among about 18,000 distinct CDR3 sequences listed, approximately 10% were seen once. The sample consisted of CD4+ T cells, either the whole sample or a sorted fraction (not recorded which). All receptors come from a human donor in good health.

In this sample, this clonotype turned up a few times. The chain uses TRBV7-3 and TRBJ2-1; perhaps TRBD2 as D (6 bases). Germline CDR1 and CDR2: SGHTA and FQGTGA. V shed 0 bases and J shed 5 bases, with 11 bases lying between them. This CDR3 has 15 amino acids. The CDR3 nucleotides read TGTGCCAGCAGCTTAACGGCGGGAATTAACAATGAGCAGTTCTTC. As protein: CASSLTAGINNEQFF.

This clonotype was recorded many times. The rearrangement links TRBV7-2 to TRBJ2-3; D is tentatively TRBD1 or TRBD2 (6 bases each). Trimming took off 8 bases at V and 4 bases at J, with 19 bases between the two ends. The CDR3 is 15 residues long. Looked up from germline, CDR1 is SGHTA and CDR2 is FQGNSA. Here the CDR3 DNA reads TGTGCCAGCCAACGAAGCGCGGGACAACCAGATACGCAGTATTTT. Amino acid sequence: CASQRSAGQPDTQYF.

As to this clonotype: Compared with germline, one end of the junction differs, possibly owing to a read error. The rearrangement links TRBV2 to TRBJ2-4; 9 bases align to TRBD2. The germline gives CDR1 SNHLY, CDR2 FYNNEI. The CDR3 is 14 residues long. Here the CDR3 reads CASSENLSGSILYF. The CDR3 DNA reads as TGTGCCAGCAGTGAAAATCTTAGCGGGAGTATTCTGTACTTC.

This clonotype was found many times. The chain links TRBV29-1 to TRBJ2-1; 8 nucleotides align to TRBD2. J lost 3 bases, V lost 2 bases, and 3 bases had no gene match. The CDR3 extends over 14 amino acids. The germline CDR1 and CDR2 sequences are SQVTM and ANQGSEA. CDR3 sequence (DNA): TGCAGCGTTGAACTTGGGACTAGCTACAATGAGCAGTTCTTC. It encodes CSVELGTSYNEQFF.

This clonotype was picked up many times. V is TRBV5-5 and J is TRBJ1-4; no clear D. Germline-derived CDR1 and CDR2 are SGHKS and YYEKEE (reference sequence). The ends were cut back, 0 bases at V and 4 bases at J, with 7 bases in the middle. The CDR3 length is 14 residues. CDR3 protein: CASSLGPSNEKLFF. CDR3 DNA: TGTGCCAGCAGCTTGGGACCGAGTAATGAAAAACTGTTTTTT.

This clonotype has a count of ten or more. In nucleotides, the CDR3 is TGTGCCAGCAGCAAATTTTGCAGTTTCAATCAGCCCCAGCATTTT. Translating gives CASSKFCSFNQPQHF. This sequence joins TRBV21-1 and TRBJ1-5. TRBV21-1 is given as a pseudogene. This CDR3 has 15 residues.

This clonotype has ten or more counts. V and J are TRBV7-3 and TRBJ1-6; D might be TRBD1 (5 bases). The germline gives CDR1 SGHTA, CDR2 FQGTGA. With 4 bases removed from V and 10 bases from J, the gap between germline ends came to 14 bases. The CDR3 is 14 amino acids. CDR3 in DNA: TGTGCCAGCAGCTCTGGGACTTTTACGTCACCCCTCCACTTT. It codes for CASSSGTFTSPLHF.

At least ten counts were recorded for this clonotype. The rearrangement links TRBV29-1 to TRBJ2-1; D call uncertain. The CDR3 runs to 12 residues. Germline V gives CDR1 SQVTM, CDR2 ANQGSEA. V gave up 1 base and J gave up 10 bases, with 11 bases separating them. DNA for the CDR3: TGCAGCGTTGAAGGGGCGCGGTTGGAGCAGTTCTTC. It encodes CSVEGARLEQFF.

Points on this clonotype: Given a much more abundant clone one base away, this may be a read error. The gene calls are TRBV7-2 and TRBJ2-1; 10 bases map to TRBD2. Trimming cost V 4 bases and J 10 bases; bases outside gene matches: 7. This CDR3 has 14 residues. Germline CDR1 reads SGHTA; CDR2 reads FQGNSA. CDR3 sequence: CASSSSGSTYEQFF. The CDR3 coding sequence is TGTGCCAGCAGCTCTAGCGGGAGTACCTACGAGCAGTTCTTC.

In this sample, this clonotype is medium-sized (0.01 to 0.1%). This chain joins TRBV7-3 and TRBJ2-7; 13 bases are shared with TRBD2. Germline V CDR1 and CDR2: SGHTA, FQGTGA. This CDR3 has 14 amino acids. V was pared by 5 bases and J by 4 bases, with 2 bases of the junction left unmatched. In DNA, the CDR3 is TGTGCCAGCAGCCGGACTAGCGGGAGTTACGAGCAGTACTTC. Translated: CASSRTSGSYEQYF. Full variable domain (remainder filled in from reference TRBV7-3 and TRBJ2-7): GAGVSQTPSNKVTEKGKYVELRCDPISGHTALYWYRQSLGQGPEFLIYFQGTGAADDSGLPNDRFFAVRPEGSVSTLKIQRTERGDSAVYLCASSRTSGSYEQYFGPGTRLTVT.

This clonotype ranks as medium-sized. CDR3 nucleotide sequence: TGTGCCAGCTCACCACCCCAGGGCGGAAACTATGGCTACACCTTC. Translation gives CASSPPQGGNYGYTF. V usage is TRBV18 and J usage is TRBJ1-2; maybe TRBD1 (5 bases). V lost 0 bases and J lost 2, with 10 bases in between. This CDR3 region has 15 residues. CDR1 is KGHSH, CDR2 LQKENI, per germline.

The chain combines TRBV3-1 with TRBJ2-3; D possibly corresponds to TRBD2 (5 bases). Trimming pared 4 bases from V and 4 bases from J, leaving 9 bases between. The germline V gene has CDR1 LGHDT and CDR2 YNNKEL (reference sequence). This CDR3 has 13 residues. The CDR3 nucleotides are TGTGCCAGCAGCCCCTCCGGGGCAGATACGCAGTATTTT. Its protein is CASSPSGADTQYF.

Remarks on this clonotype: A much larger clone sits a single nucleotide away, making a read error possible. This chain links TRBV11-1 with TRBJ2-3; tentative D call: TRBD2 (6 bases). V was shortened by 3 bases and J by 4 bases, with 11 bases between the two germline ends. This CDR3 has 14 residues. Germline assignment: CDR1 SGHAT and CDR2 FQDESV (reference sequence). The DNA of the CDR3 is TGTGCCAGCAGCTTCGGGGGAGGAGCAGATACGCAGTATTTT. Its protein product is CASSFGGGADTQYF. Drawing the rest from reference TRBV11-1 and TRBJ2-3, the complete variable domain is EAEVAQSPRYKITEKSQAVAFWCDPISGHATLYWYRQILGQGPELLVQFQDESVVDDSQLPKDRFSAERLKGVDSTLKIQPAELGDSAMYLCASSFGGGADTQYFGPGTRLTVL.

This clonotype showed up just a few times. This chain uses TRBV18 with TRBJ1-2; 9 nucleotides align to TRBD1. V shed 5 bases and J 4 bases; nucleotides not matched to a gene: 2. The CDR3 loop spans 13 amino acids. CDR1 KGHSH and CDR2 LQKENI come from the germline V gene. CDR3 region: CASSSTGGYGYTF. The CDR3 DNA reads TGTGCCAGCTCATCGACAGGGGGCTATGGCTACACCTTC.

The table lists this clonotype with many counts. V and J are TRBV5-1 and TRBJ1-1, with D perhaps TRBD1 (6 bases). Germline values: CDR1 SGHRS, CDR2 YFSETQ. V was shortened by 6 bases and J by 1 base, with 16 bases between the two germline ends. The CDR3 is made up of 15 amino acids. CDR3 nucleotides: TGCGCCAGCACCAAAAGGGGGGGGGAGAACACTGAAGCTTTCTTT. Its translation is CASTKRGGENTEAFF.

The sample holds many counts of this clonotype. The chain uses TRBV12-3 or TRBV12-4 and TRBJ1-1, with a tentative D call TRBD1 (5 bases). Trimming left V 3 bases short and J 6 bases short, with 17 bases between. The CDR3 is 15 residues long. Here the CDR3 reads CASSFLTGLYAEAFF. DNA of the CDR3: TGTGCCAGCAGTTTTCTAACAGGCCTATATGCTGAAGCTTTCTTT.

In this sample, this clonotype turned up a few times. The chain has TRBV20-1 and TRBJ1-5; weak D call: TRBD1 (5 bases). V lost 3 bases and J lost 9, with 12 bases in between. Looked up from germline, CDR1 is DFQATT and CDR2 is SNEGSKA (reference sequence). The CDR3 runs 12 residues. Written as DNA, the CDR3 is TGCAGTGCTAGCGGGGGAGGGATGCCCCAGCATTTT. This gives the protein CSASGGGMPQHF.

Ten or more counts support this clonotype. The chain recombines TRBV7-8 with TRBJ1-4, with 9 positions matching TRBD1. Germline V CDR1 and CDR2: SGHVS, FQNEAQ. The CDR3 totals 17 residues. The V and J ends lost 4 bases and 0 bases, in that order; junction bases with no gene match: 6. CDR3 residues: CASSSLGQGATNEKLFF. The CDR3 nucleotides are TGTGCCAGCAGCTCGCTGGGACAGGGTGCAACTAATGAAAAACTGTTTTTT.

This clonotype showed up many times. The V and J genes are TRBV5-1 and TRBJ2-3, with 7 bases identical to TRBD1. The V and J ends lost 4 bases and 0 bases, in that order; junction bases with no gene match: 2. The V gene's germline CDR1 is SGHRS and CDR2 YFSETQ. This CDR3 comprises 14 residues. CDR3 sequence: CASSGQASTDTQYF. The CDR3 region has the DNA TGCGCCAGCAGCGGACAGGCTAGCACAGATACGCAGTATTTT.

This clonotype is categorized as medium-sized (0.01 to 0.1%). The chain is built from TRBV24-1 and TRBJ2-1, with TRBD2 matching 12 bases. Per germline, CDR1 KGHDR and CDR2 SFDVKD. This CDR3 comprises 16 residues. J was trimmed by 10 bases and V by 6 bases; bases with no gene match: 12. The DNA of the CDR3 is TGTGCCACCAGTAAGCAGACTAGCGGGAGCCAAAGCGAGCAGTTCTTC. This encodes CATSKQTSGSQSEQFF.

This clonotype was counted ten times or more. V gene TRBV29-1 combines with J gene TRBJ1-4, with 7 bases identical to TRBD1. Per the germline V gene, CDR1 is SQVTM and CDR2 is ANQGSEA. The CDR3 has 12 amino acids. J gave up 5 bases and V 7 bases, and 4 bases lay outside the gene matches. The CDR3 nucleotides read TGCAGCGCCGGGACAGACAATGAAAAACTGTTTTTT. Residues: CSAGTDNEKLFF. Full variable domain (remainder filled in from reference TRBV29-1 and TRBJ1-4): SAVISQKPSRDICQRGTSLTIQCQVDSQVTMMFWYRQQPGQSLTLIATANQGSEATYESGFVIDKFPISRPNLTFSTLTVSNMSPEDSSIYLCSAGTDNEKLFFGSGTQLSVL.

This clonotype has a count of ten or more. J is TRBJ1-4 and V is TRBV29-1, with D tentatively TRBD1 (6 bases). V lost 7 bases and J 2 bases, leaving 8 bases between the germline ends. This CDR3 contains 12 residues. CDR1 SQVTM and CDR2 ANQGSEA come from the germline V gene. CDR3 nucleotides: TGCAGCGCACAGGGCACTAATGAAAAACTGTTTTTT. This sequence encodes CSAQGTNEKLFF.

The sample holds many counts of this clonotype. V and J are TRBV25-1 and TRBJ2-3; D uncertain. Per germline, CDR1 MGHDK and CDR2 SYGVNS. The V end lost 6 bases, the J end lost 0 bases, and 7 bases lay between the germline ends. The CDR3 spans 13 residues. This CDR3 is CASRDRSTDTQYF. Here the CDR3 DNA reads TGTGCCAGCAGAGATAGGAGCACAGATACGCAGTATTTT.

The CDR3 loop is CAWGLNEKLFF. The CDR3 nucleotides are TGTGCCTGGGGACTGAACGAAAAACTGTTTTTT. J is TRBJ1-4 and V is TRBV30; unclear D gene. The germline gives CDR1 GTSNPN, CDR2 SVGIG (reference sequence). CDR3 length: 11 residues. Trimming left V 5 bases short and J 8 bases short, with 9 bases between.

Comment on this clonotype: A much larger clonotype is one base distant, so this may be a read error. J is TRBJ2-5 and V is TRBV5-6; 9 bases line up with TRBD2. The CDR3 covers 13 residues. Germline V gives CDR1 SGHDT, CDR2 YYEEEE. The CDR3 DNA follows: TGTGCCAGCAGACTAGCGGGCCAAGAGGCCCAGTACTTC. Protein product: CASRLAGQEAQYF. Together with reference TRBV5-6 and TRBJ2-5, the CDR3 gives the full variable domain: DAGVTQSPTHLIKTRGQQVTLRCSPKSGHDTVSWYQQALGQGPQFIFQYYEEEERQRGNFPDRFSGHQFPNYSSELNVNALLLGDSALYLCASRLAGQEAQYFGPGTRLLVL.

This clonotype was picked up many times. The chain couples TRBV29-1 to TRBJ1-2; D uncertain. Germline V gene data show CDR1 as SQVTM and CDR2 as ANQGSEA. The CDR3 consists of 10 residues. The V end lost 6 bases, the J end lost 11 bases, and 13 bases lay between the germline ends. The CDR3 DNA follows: TGCAGCGTACTGGAGTTAGGTTACACCTTC. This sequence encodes CSVLELGYTF.

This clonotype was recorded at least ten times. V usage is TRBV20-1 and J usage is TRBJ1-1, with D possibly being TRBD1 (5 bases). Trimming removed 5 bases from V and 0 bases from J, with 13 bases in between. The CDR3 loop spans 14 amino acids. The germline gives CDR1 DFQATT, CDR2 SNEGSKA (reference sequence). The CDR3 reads CSAAQGTLNTEAFF. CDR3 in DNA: TGCAGTGCTGCCCAGGGAACCCTGAACACTGAAGCTTTCTTT.

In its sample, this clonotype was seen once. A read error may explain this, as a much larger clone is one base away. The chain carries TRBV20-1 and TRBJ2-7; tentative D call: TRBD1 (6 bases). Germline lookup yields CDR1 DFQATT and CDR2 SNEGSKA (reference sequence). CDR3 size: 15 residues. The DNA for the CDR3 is TGCAGTGCTAGAGATGACAGACCGGGACAATCCGAGCAGTGCTTC. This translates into CSARDDRPGQSEQCF.

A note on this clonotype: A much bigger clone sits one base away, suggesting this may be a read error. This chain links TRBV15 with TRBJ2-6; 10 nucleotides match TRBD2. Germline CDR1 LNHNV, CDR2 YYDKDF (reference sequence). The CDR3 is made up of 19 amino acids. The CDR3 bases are TGTGCCACCAGCAGAGATCGTAGCCTAGCGGGAGCTGGGACCAACGTCCTGACTTTC. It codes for CATSRDRSLAGAGTNVLTF.